This T cell receptor (beta chain) stems from a study of OX40 agonist ivuxolimab in advanced cancers. Germline assignment: CDR1 SGHNT and CDR2 YENEEA. V shed 6 bases, J shed 1 base, and the junction held 9 bases outside the gene matches. The CDR3 length is 16 residues. The assay was immunoSEQ multiplex PCR, and TCRdb's table has in-frame clones only and misses some. The data contain 100,000 to 130,000 clones, less than 95% of them singletons. The chain employs TRBV11-3 and TRBJ2-3, with 8 bases lining up with TRBD1. This receptor was obtained from an adult with an advanced solid tumor such as melanoma, head and neck, liver or kidney cancer. Sequenced here: CD4+ or CD8+ T cells sorted from blood, sampled in a trial of the OX40 agonist ivuxolimab. The CDR3 DNA is TGTGCCAGCAGTTGGGGACAGGCGGTCGGCACAGATACGCAGTATTTT. The encoded protein is CASSWGQAVGTDTQYF. Based on the CDR3 plus reference TRBV11-3 and TRBJ2-3, the full variable domain is EAGVVQSPRYKIIEKKQPVAFWCNPISGHNTLYWYLQNLGQGPELLIRYENEEAVDDSQLPKDRFSAERLKGVDSTLKIQPAELGDSAVYLCASSWGQAVGTDTQYFGPGTRLTVL.